One sample yielded the 23 T cell receptor beta chains listed below, sequenced in a study of blood T cells in healthy people across ages. The second PCR ran roughly 6 to 11 cycles with a sample-barcoded 5' primer and J-beta primers. MiXCR, applied by TCRdb to the 5' RACE reads, yields one record per CDR3 protein. The profile shows about 1.6 million distinct CDR3 sequences, almost 35% of them singletons. The material sequenced was blood. The receptors originated from a woman aged 25 to 39 in good health.

On this clonotype itself: The junction differs from germline at one of its ends, possibly a read error. This sequence joins TRBV5-8 and TRBJ2-1, with 7 bases lining up with TRBD2. The CDR3 spans 18 residues. Germline V gene sequence: CDR1 SGHTS, CDR2 YDEGEE. The CDR3 DNA sequence: TGTGCCAACAGCCCGCCCTATACCACGACTAGCACAGACAATGAGCAGTTCTTC. Residues: CANSPPYTTTSTDNEQFF.

This clonotype has just a few counts. An end of the junction differs from the germline gene, which may be a read error. The rearrangement links TRBV7-3 to TRBJ2-3; 8 bases agree with TRBD2. CDR1 and CDR2 (germline): SGHTA, FQGTGA. This CDR3 has 16 amino acids. The CDR3 reads CASSLTGLATTDTQYF. CDR3 sequence (DNA): TGTGCCAGCAGCCTAACCGGACTAGCCACCACAGATACGCAGTATTTT.

In this sample, this clonotype turned up a few times. V is TRBV5-1 and J is TRBJ2-3; 7 bases match TRBD2. The CDR3 spans 15 residues. Germline V gene data show CDR1 as SGHRS and CDR2 as YFSETQ. The V segment lost 3 bases and the J segment 4 bases; nucleotides outside the gene matches: 8. CDR3 in DNA: TGCGCCAGCAGCTCCCTCCTCGCGGGAGCAGATACGCAGTATTTT. Translated: CASSSLLAGADTQYF.

V usage is TRBV7-8 and J usage is TRBJ2-1; D perhaps matches TRBD2 (6 bases). The CDR3 contains 17 residues. The germline V gene has CDR1 SGHVS and CDR2 FQNEAQ. Trimming took off 4 bases at V and 4 bases at J, with 20 bases between the two ends. CDR3: CASSYYDLASAYNEQFF. DNA for the CDR3: TGTGCCAGCAGCTATTACGATCTAGCGAGCGCTTACAATGAGCAGTTCTTC. Together with reference TRBV7-8 and TRBJ2-1, the CDR3 gives the full variable domain: GAGVSQSPRYKVAKRGQDVALRCDPISGHVSLFWYQQALGQGPEFLTYFQNEAQLDKSGLPSDRFFAERPEGSVSTLKIQRTQQEDSAVYLCASSYYDLASAYNEQFFGPGTRLTVL.

The CDR3 protein is CASSQLAGVGEQFF. DNA for the CDR3: TGTGCCAGCAGCCAACTAGCGGGGGTGGGTGAGCAGTTCTTC. The V call is TRBV3-1, the J call TRBJ2-1, with 10 bases that match TRBD2. This CDR3 contains 14 residues. V was pared by 2 bases and J by 9 bases, with 4 bases of the junction left unmatched. The germline V gene encodes CDR1 LGHDT and CDR2 YNNKEL (reference sequence).

This clonotype appeared many times. V is TRBV9 and J is TRBJ2-7; D remains unclear. CDR3 size: 14 residues. Deletions cut 0 bases from V and 2 bases from J, with 9 bases between. The germline gives CDR1 SGDLS, CDR2 YYNGEE. The CDR3 DNA sequence: TGTGCCAGCAGCGTAGCTGGCAGAACCTACGAGCAGTACTTC. Translating gives CASSVAGRTYEQYF.

The rearrangement joins TRBV28 to TRBJ1-6; D remains unclear. The germline CDR1 and CDR2 sequences are MDHEN and SYDVKM. The CDR3 totals 14 residues. V lost 7 bases, J lost 4 bases, and 11 bases lay in between. The CDR3 sequence is CASKFEDYNSPLHF. CDR3 coding DNA: TGTGCCAGCAAATTTGAGGATTATAATTCACCCCTCCACTTT.

This clonotype has more than one count but fewer than ten. CDR3: CASSQDGADSYNSPLHF. The CDR3, as DNA: TGTGCCAGCAGCCAAGACGGGGCAGACTCCTATAATTCACCCCTCCACTTT. The chain has TRBV4-2 and TRBJ1-6; tentative D call: TRBD1 (5 bases). This CDR3 is 17 amino acids long. From germline, CDR1 is LGHNA and CDR2 YNFKEQ. V gave up 0 bases and J gave up 0 bases, with 9 bases separating them.

The CDR3 spells CASSLGGQFEQFF. CDR3 nucleotide sequence: TGTGCCAGCAGCTTAGGGGGTCAATTCGAACAGTTCTTC. The chain couples TRBV5-6 to TRBJ2-1; D perhaps matches TRBD1 (6 bases). Trimming left V 2 bases short and J 13 bases short, with 16 bases between. The CDR3 totals 13 residues. CDR1 and CDR2 (germline): SGHDT, YYEEEE.

The gene calls are TRBV4-1 and TRBJ2-3; D unclear. There are 13 residues in the CDR3. V was trimmed by 8 bases and J by 3 bases, leaving 12 bases between them. Germline V gene sequence: CDR1 MGHRA, CDR2 YSYEKL. CDR3 nucleotide sequence: TGCGCCAGCGGCCTTCGGATGACAGATACGCAGTATTTT. It is translated as CASGLRMTDTQYF.

This clonotype was picked up many times. The genes are TRBV5-1 and TRBJ2-3; D possibly uses TRBD1 or TRBD2 (5 bases each). The CDR3 loop spans 15 amino acids. V was trimmed by 3 bases and J by 5 bases, leaving 16 bases between them. Germline CDR1 reads SGHRS; CDR2 reads YFSETQ. CDR3 bases: TGCGCCAGCAGCTCCTCGTGGGGGTGGGAAGATACGCAGTATTTT. Translating gives CASSSSWGWEDTQYF.

The genes are TRBV5-1 and TRBJ2-1; TRBD1 agrees at 7 bases. V was pared by 4 bases and J by 8 bases, with 6 bases of the junction left unmatched. The length of the CDR3 is 13 residues. Looked up from germline, CDR1 is SGHRS and CDR2 is YFSETQ. CDR3 amino acids: CASSGHRGDEQFF. The CDR3 bases are TGCGCCAGCAGCGGCCACAGGGGTGATGAGCAGTTCTTC.

The chain joins TRBV10-3 to TRBJ2-5, with D possibly matching TRBD2 (6 bases). The CDR3 has 14 residues. The ends were cut back, 4 bases at V and 5 bases at J, with 14 bases in the middle. CDR1 is ENHRY, CDR2 SYGVKD, per germline. CDR3 protein: CAISARPGRETQYF. The CDR3 nucleotides read TGTGCCATCAGTGCAAGGCCAGGGAGGGAGACCCAGTACTTC.

This clonotype has more than one count but fewer than ten. This chain links TRBV20-1 with TRBJ2-7; a weak D match, TRBD1 (6 bases). CDR1 is DFQATT, CDR2 SNEGSKA, per germline (reference sequence). The ends were cut back, 1 base at V and 2 bases at J, with 9 bases in the middle. This CDR3 spans 13 amino acids. The CDR3 sequence: CSARGDRTYEQYF. The DNA for the CDR3 is TGCAGTGCTAGAGGAGACAGGACCTACGAGCAGTACTTC.

The chain combines TRBV29-1 with TRBJ2-3, with TRBD1 identical over 12 bases. Germline CDR1 is SQVTM and CDR2 is ANQGSEA. This CDR3 has 14 residues. Trimming removed 4 bases from V and 6 bases from J; junction bases left unmatched: 5. The CDR3: CSVGGTGGADTQYF. The CDR3 nucleotides are TGCAGCGTTGGGGGGACAGGGGGCGCCGATACGCAGTATTTT.

This clonotype was picked up a small number of times. In DNA, the CDR3 is TGTGCCAGCAGTCCCTTATATACTAGCTGGGGCACAGATACGCAGTATTTT. Its protein is CASSPLYTSWGTDTQYF. J is TRBJ2-3 and V is TRBV27; maybe TRBD2 (6 bases). CDR3 length equals 17 residues. Trimming took off 5 bases at V and 1 base at J, with 19 bases between the two ends. The germline V gene has CDR1 MNHEY and CDR2 SMNVEV (reference sequence).

This clonotype came up once. The rearrangement uses TRBV27 and TRBJ2-1; D is possibly TRBD1 (5 bases). Per germline, CDR1 MNHEY and CDR2 SMNVEV (reference sequence). The CDR3 length is 14 residues. The germline V and J ends were trimmed by 6 bases and 6 bases, with 15 bases remaining between them. The CDR3 coding sequence is TGTGCCAGCAGAGGGGCTGCGCTTACCAATGAGCAGTTCTTC. Translated: CASRGAALTNEQFF.

V and J are TRBV5-1 and TRBJ2-1, with 9 bases lining up with TRBD2. The length of the CDR3 is 14 residues. The V gene's germline CDR1 is SGHRS and CDR2 YFSETQ. Germline trimming cut 3 bases from V and 7 bases from J; bases unmatched to any gene: 5. The CDR3 DNA is TGCGCCAGCAGCTCGGGGACTAGCAGGAATGAGCAGTTCTTC. Translating gives CASSSGTSRNEQFF. Complete variable domain (other parts from reference TRBV5-1 and TRBJ2-1): KAGVTQTPRYLIKTRGQQVTLSCSPISGHRSVSWYQQTPGQGLQFLFEYFSETQRNKGNFPGRFSGRQFSNSRSEMNVSTLELGDSALYLCASSSGTSRNEQFFGPGTRLTVL.

The table lists this clonotype with a few counts. The chain recombines TRBV4-2 with TRBJ1-3; possible D gene TRBD1, 5 bases. The germline V and J ends were trimmed by 2 bases and 0 bases, with 20 bases remaining between them. The CDR3 loop spans 19 amino acids. Germline assignment: CDR1 LGHNA and CDR2 YNFKEQ. The CDR3 region is CASSQWSREKLSSGNTIYF. The CDR3 DNA is TGTGCCAGCAGCCAATGGTCCAGGGAAAAATTGAGCTCTGGAAACACCATATATTTT.

V usage is TRBV30 and J usage is TRBJ2-5, with D possibly TRBD2 on 6 matching bases. V shed 2 bases and J shed 3 bases, with 16 bases lying between them. The CDR3 spans 15 residues. From germline, CDR1 is GTSNPN and CDR2 SVGIG (reference sequence). The CDR3 sequence is CAWSPGLRKEETQYF. The CDR3 region has the DNA TGTGCCTGGAGTCCGGGACTCCGAAAGGAAGAGACCCAGTACTTC.

This clonotype has a handful of counts. CDR3 residues: CASSFEKTGIYQETQYF. The CDR3 region has the DNA TGTGCCAGCAGTTTCGAAAAGACAGGGATATACCAAGAGACCCAGTACTTC. The rearrangement joins TRBV6-5 to TRBJ2-5; 7 bases are shared with TRBD1. Unmatched junction bases numbered 11, after V lost 4 bases and J lost 0 bases. Per the germline V gene, CDR1 is MNHEY and CDR2 is SVGAGI. This CDR3 comprises 17 residues.

V and J are TRBV5-1 and TRBJ2-7; the D is unclear. V lost 0 bases to trimming and J lost 12 bases, with 25 bases between them. Germline CDR1 and CDR2: SGHRS and YFSETQ. CDR3 size: 16 residues. This CDR3 reads CASSLASSGGGETRYF. CDR3 in DNA: TGCGCCAGCAGCTTGGCGAGCAGTGGTGGTGGAGAGACCCGGTACTTC.

This clonotype has only a few counts. The chain recombines TRBV4-2 with TRBJ2-3, with 14 bases that match TRBD2. This CDR3 has 16 amino acids. Trimming at V came to 3 bases and at J to 6 bases, leaving 5 bases not matched to a gene. Germline lookup yields CDR1 LGHNA and CDR2 YNFKEQ. CDR3 loop: CASSQTSGGAVDTQYF. CDR3 bases: TGTGCCAGCAGCCAGACTAGCGGGGGGGCCGTCGATACGCAGTATTTT.